Detailed here is one TCR beta chain. The data were produced by immunoSEQ multiplex PCR, yet TCRdb's version contains in-frame clones alone and is incomplete. The sample yields some 120,000 clones, approximately 90% seen once. These data belong to a study of control samples from healthy donors and cancer patients. CDR1 is LNHNV, CDR2 YYDKDF, per germline (reference sequence). The V gene lost 8 bases and the J gene lost 1 base, with 12 bases spanning the gap. CDR3 length: 14 residues. The sequenced sample consisted of blood. The receptor comes from a man aged 18 to 29 in good health. The chain is built from TRBV15 and TRBJ1-5; a weak D match, TRBD1 (5 bases). The CDR3 DNA reads TGTGCCACCGATACCGACAGAAGCAATCAGCCCCAGCATTTT. Translated, it gives CATDTDRSNQPQHF.